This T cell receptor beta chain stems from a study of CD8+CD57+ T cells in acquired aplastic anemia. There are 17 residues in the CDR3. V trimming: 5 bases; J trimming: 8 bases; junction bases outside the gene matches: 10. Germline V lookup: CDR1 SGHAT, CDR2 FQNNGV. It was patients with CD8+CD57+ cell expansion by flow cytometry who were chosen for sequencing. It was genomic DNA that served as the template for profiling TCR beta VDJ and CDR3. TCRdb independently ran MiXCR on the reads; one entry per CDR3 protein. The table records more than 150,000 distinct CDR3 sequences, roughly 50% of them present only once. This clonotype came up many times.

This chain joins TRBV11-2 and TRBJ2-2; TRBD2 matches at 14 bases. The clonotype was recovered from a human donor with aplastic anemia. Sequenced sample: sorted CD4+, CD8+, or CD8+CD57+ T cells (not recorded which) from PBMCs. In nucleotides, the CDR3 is TGTGCCAGCAGCCGAGTGGGGACTAGCGGGAGAAATGGGGAGCTGTTTTTT. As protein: CASSRVGTSGRNGELFF.